This T cell receptor (beta chain) was sequenced in a study of identical twins. General study points: Those out-of-frame alpha sequences shared by twins showed an excess of low generation probability.

Via MiXCR, TCRdb re-called the 5' RACE reads, giving one row per CDR3 protein. The sample lists roughly 690,000 distinct CDR3 sequences; around 6% were seen once. Among all donors, each was a healthy Caucasian. The CDR3 contains 18 residues. Trimming removed 2 bases from V and 4 bases from J, with 21 bases in between. Germline lookup yields CDR1 SGHRS and CDR2 YFSETQ. This clonotype was seen at least ten times. Its matching antigen is unknown. The receptor was isolated from a man in his late teens or twenties in good health. The rearrangement uses TRBV5-1 and TRBJ2-2; D may correspond to TRBD1 or TRBD2 (5 bases each). Specimen: naive T cells sorted from blood. Here the CDR3 reads CASSFLAGRQGSTGELFF. Written as DNA, the CDR3 is TGCGCCAGCAGCTTTTTGGCAGGGCGTCAAGGGAGCACCGGGGAGCTGTTTTTT.